This entry is about one T cell receptor beta chain. The J segment lost 6 bases and the V segment lost 4 bases, leaving 9 bases of the junction unmatched. The CDR3 spans 15 residues. The germline gives CDR1 SNHLY, CDR2 FYNNEI. Measured with immunoSEQ multiplex PCR; TCRdb has only the in-frame clones, and not every one. The sample includes 300,000 to 400,000 clones, about 91% of them seen just once. This specimen comes from a study of blood T cell repertoires in COVID-19. Seattle researchers signed up patients amid active infection and tracked them longitudinally. The chain carries TRBV2 and TRBJ1-2; TRBD1 aligns across 9 bases. Sequenced sample: peripheral blood. This sequence was found in a man aged 25 to 45 with COVID-19, enrolled during active disease. The chain's CDR3 is CASSAPGRQGDGYTF. CDR3 DNA sequence: TGTGCCAGCAGTGCGCCGGGGAGACAGGGGGATGGCTACACCTTC. The full variable domain, with the rest looked up from reference TRBV2 and TRBJ1-2, is EPEVTQTPSHQVTQMGQEVILRCVPISNHLYFYWYRQILGQKVEFLVSFYNNEISEKSEIFDDQFSVERPDGSNFTLKIRSTKLEDSAMYFCASSAPGRQGDGYTFGSGTRLTVV.